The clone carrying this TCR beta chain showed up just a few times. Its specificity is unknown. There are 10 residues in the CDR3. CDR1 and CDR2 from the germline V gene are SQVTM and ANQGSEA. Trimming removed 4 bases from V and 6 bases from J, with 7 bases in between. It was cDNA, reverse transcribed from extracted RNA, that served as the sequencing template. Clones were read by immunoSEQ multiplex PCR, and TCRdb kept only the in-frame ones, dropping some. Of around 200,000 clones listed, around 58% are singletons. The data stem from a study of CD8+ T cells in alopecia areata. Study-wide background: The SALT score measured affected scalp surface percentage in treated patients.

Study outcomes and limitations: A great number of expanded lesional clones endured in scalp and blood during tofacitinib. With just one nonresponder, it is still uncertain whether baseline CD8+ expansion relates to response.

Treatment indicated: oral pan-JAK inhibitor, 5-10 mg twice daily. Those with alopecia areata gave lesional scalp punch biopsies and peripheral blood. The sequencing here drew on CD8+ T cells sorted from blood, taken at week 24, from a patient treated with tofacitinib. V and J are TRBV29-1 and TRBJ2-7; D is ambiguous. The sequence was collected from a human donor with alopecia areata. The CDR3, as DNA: TGCAGCGTTGGTGGGCTCGAGCAGTACTTC. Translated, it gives CSVGGLEQYF.